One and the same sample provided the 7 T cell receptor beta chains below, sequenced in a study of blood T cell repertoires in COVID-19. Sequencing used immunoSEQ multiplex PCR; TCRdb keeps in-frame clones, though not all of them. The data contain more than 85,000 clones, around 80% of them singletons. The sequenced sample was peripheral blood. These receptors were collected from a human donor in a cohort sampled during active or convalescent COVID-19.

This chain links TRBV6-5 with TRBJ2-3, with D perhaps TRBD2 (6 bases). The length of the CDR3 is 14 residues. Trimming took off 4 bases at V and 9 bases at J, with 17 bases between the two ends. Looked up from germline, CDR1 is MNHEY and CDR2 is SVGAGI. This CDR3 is CASSSHSGLSTQYF. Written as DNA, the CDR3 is TGTGCCAGCAGTTCTCACTCAGGACTATCGACGCAGTATTTT.

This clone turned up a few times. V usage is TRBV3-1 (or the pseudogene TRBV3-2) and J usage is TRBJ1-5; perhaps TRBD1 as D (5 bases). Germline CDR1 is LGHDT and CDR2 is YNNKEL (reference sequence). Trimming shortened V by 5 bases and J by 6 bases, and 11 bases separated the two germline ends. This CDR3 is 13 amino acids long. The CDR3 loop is CASSFQGFQPQHF. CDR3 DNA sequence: TGTGCCAGCAGCTTCCAGGGATTTCAGCCCCAGCATTTT.

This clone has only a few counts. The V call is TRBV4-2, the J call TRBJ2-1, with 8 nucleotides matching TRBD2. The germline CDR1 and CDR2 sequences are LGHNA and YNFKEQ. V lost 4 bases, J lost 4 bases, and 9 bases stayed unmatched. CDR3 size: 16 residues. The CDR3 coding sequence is TGTGCCAGCAGCCGACCGGGACTAGAGATATACAATGAGCAGTTCTTC. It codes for CASSRPGLEIYNEQFF.

CDR3 nucleotide sequence: TGTGCCTGGAGTGTATTGGCCCAGGGGACCGGGGAGCTGTTTTTT. Translating gives CAWSVLAQGTGELFF. This chain connects TRBV30 to TRBJ2-2, with D possibly TRBD1 on 6 matching bases. From germline, CDR1 is GTSNPN and CDR2 SVGIG (reference sequence). The CDR3 is 15 amino acids. Trimming shortened V by 0 bases and J by 5 bases, and 13 bases separated the two germline ends. The full variable domain, completed using reference TRBV30 and TRBJ2-2, is SQTIHQWPATLVQPVGSPLSLECTVEGTSNPNLYWYRQAAGRGLQLLFYSVGIGQISSEVPQNLSASRPQDRQFILSSKKLLLSDSGFYLCAWSVLAQGTGELFFGEGSRLTVL.

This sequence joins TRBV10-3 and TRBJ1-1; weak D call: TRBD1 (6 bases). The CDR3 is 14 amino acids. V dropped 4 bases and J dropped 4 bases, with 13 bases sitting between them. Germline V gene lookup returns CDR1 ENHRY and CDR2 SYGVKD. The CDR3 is CAISGGRGSTEAFF. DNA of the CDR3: TGTGCCATCAGTGGCGGCAGGGGCAGCACTGAAGCTTTCTTT.

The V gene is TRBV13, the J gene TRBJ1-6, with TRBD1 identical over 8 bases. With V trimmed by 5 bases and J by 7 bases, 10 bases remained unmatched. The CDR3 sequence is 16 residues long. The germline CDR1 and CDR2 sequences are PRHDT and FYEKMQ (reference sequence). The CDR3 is CASSRRQGIGNSPLHF. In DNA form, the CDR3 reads TGTGCCAGCAGCCGGAGACAGGGGATTGGGAATTCACCCCTCCACTTT.

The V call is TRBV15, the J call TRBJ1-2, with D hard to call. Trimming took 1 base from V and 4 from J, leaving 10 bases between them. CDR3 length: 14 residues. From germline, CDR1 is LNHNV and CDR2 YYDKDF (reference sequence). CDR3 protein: CATSRAGTLYGYTF. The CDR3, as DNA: TGTGCCACCAGCAGAGCTGGCACCCTCTATGGCTACACCTTC.